The rows below give T cell receptor beta chains drawn from one sample of a study of OX40 agonist ivuxolimab in advanced cancers. Produced via immunoSEQ multiplex PCR; TCRdb's table is partial and in-frame only. The table has 150,000 to 180,000 clones, roughly 92% seen once; the top ten hold about 0.3%. The sequenced sample was CD4+ or CD8+ T cells sorted from blood, obtained in a trial of the OX40 agonist ivuxolimab. These receptors all come from an adult with an advanced solid tumor such as melanoma, head and neck, liver or kidney cancer. CDR3s include the opening cysteine and the closing phenylalanine or tryptophan. The D gene is left open where the match is weak.

j_call v_call d_call cdr3_aa cdr3_nt
TRBJ1-4 TRBV19 NA CASTRKGLGNEKLFF TGTGCCAGTACCAGGAAGGGGTTGGGTAATGAAAAACTGTTTTTT
TRBJ2-1 TRBV20-1 NA CSANEQFF TGCAGTGCAAATGAGCAGTTCTTC
TRBJ2-2 TRBV7-2 NA CASSQSNTGELFF TGTGCCAGCAGCCAATCGAACACCGGGGAGCTGTTTTTT
TRBJ2-7 TRBV9 TRBD2 CASSAKGNSGGAYEQYF TGTGCCAGCAGCGCAAAAGGAAATAGCGGGGGTGCCTACGAGCAGTACTTC
TRBJ1-1 TRBV18 NA CASSPNPGEAFF TGTGCCAGCTCACCAAACCCCGGTGAAGCTTTCTTT
TRBJ2-7 TRBV7-8 TRBD2 CASSLEGLAGGSEQYF TGTGCCAGCAGCTTAGAAGGACTAGCGGGAGGGAGTGAGCAGTACTTC
TRBJ2-3 TRBV7-2 TRBD2 CASSLDGGAGDTQYF TGTGCCAGCAGCTTAGACGGGGGGGCCGGAGATACGCAGTATTTT
TRBJ1-1 TRBV29-1 NA CSVVLAGWRNTEAFF TGCAGCGTTGTTTTGGCAGGGTGGCGGAACACTGAAGCTTTCTTT
TRBJ2-3 TRBV6-5 NA CASSYSGLSTDTQYF TGTGCCAGCAGTTACTCTGGCCTGAGCACAGATACGCAGTATTTT
TRBJ2-5 TRBV19 NA CASSSRGAVGETQYF TGTGCCAGTAGTTCCCGGGGGGCAGTTGGAGAGACCCAGTACTTC
TRBJ1-4 TRBV29-1 TRBD1 CSVRQGAEEKLFF TGCAGCGTCCGACAGGGGGCTGAGGAAAAACTGTTTTTT
TRBJ2-7 TRBV5-4 NA CASSLSGSGRHEQYF TGTGCCAGCAGCTTGTCGGGATCTGGGCGGCACGAGCAGTACTTC
TRBJ1-2 TRBV2 TRBD1 CASSGDSYGYTF TGTGCCAGCAGTGGGGACAGCTATGGCTACACCTTC
TRBJ1-5 TRBV27 NA CATALGPSNQPQHF TGTGCCACCGCCTTGGGGCCGAGCAATCAGCCCCAGCATTTT
TRBJ1-5 TRBV27 TRBD1 CASSLRRPGQGISNQPQHF TGTGCCAGCAGTTTAAGACGTCCGGGACAGGGGATTAGCAATCAGCCCCAGCATTTT
TRBJ1-2 TRBV7-9 NA CASSPDRRGGYTF TGTGCCAGCAGCCCCGACAGGCGGGGAGGCTACACCTTC
TRBJ2-1 TRBV9 NA CASSVGGSAGNNEQFF TGTGCCAGCAGCGTAGGGGGCTCCGCGGGAAACAATGAGCAGTTCTTC
TRBJ2-1 TRBV7-2 TRBD2 CASSVLAGYGEQFF TGTGCCAGCAGCGTGCTAGCGGGGTACGGTGAGCAGTTCTTC
TRBJ1-4 TRBV18 NA CASSPRGAGNEKLFF TGTGCCAGCTCTCCTAGGGGAGCCGGTAATGAAAAACTGTTTTTT
TRBJ1-1 TRBV7-2 NA CASSQGSQGTEAFF TGTGCCAGCAGCCAGGGGTCCCAGGGGACTGAAGCTTTCTTT
TRBJ2-1 TRBV28 TRBD2 CASTPSGLAGRNEQFF TGTGCCAGCACCCCATCGGGACTAGCGGGAAGGAATGAGCAGTTCTTC
TRBJ2-3 TRBV10-1 NA CASSLRPKTSTDTQYF TGCGCCAGCAGCCTGAGACCAAAAACTAGCACAGATACGCAGTATTTT
TRBJ2-3 TRBV18 NA CASSPGRSTDTQYF TGTGCCAGCTCACCAGGCAGGAGCACAGATACGCAGTATTTT
TRBJ2-5 TRBV12-1 NA CATSKSEAQYF TGTGCCACCTCGAAGAGTGAGGCCCAGTACTTC
TRBJ2-7 TRBV7-2 TRBD2 CATTGLADSYEQYF TGTGCCACCACAGGACTAGCGGACTCCTACGAGCAGTACTTC
TRBJ2-3 TRBV6-5 TRBD2 CASSRGTSGTDTQYF TGTGCCAGCAGTCGGGGGACTAGCGGCACAGATACGCAGTATTTT
TRBJ2-4 TRBV10-1 TRBD2 CASRRGLADPQNIQYF TGCGCCAGCAGGAGGGGACTAGCGGATCCCCAAAACATTCAGTACTTC
TRBJ1-1 TRBV5-4 NA CASSLGGLGNTEAFF TGTGCCAGCAGCTTGGGAGGGCTCGGGAACACTGAAGCTTTCTTT
TRBJ1-1 TRBV25-1 NA CASSPRGRGNTEAFF TGTGCCAGCAGTCCCCGGGGACGGGGGAACACTGAAGCTTTCTTT
TRBJ1-1 TRBV7-9 NA CASSLRTENTEAFF TGTGCCAGCAGCTTAAGGACAGAGAACACTGAAGCTTTCTTT
TRBJ2-2 TRBV18 NA CASSPGIDTGELFF TGTGCCAGCTCACCAGGGATCGACACCGGGGAGCTGTTTTTT
TRBJ1-1 TRBV10-2 NA CASSELGGRRSTEAFF TGCGCCAGCAGTGAGCTAGGGGGGCGGAGGAGTACTGAAGCTTTCTTT
TRBJ2-5 TRBV9 TRBD2 CASSVTSGRGETQYF TGTGCCAGCAGCGTCACTAGCGGGAGAGGGGAGACCCAGTACTTC
TRBJ2-7 TRBV2 NA CASRHNRDGSYEQYF TGTGCCAGCAGACATAACCGGGACGGCTCCTACGAGCAGTACTTC
TRBJ2-7 TRBV10-3 NA CAISESGRGPYEQYF TGTGCCATCAGTGAGTCTGGCAGGGGCCCCTACGAGCAGTACTTC
TRBJ1-1 TRBV15 TRBD1 CATSRGKTGLNTEAFF TGTGCCACCAGCAGGGGAAAGACAGGGCTTAACACTGAAGCTTTCTTT
TRBJ1-2 TRBV5-1 NA CASSSLGYGYTF TGCGCCAGCAGCTCGTTGGGCTATGGCTACACCTTC